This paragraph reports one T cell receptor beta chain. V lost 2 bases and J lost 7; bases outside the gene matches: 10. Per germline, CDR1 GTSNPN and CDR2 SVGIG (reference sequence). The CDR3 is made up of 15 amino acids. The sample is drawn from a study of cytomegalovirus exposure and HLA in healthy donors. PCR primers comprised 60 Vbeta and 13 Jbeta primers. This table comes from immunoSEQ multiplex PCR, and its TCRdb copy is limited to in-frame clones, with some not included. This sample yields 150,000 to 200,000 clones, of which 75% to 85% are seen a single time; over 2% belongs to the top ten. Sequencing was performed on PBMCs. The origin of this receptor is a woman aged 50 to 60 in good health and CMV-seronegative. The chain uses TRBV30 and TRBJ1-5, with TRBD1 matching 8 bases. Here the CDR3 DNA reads TGTGCCTGGAGTACCTCCGGACAGGGACGCCAGCCCCAGCATTTT. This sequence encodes CAWSTSGQGRQPQHF.